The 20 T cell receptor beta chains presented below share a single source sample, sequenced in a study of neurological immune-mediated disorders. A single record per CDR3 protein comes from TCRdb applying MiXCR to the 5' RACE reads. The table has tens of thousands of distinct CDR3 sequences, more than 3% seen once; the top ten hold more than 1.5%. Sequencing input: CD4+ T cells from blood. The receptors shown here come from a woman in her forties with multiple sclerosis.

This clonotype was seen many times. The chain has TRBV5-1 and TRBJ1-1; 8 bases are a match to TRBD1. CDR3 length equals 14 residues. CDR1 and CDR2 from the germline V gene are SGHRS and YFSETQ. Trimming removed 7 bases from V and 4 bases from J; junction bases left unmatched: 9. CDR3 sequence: CASRLTGGSTEAFF. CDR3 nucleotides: TGCGCCAGCCGGTTAACAGGGGGAAGCACTGAAGCTTTCTTT.

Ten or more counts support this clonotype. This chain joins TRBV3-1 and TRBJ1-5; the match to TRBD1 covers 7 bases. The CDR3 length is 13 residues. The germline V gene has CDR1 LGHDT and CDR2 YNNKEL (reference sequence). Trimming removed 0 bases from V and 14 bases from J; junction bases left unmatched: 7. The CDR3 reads CASSQEGQGVKHF. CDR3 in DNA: TGTGCCAGCAGCCAAGAGGGGCAGGGGGTGAAGCATTTT. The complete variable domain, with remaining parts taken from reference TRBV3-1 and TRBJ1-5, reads DTAVSQTPKYLVTQMGNDKSIKCEQNLGHDTMYWYKQDSKKFLKIMFSYNNKELIINETVPNRFSPKSPDKAHLNLHINSLELGDSAVYFCASSQEGQGVKHFGDGTRLSIL.

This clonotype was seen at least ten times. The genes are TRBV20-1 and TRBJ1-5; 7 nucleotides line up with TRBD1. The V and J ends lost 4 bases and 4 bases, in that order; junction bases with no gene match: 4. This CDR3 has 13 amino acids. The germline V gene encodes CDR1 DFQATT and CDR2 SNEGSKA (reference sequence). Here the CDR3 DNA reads TGCAGTGCTACAGGGGGGGTAAATCAGCCCCAGCATTTT. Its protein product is CSATGGVNQPQHF.

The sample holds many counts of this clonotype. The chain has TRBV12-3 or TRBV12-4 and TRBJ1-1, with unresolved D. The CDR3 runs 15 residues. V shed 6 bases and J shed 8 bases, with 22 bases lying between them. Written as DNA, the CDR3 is TGTGCCAGCAGCCGCCCACGGTTTGGACTTCAAGAAGCTTTCTTT. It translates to CASSRPRFGLQEAFF.

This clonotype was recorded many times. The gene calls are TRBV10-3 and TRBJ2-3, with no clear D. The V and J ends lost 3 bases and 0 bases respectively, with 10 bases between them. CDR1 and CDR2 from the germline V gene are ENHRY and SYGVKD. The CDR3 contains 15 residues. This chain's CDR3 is CAISDPTGSTDTQYF. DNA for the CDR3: TGTGCCATCAGTGATCCCACCGGTAGCACAGATACGCAGTATTTT.

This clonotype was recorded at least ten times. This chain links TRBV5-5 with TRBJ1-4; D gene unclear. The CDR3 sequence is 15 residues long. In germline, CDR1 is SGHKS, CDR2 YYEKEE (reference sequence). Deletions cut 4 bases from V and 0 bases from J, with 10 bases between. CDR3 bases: TGTGCCAGCAGCCGGCTGAGCGCAACTAATGAAAAACTGTTTTTT. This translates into CASSRLSATNEKLFF.

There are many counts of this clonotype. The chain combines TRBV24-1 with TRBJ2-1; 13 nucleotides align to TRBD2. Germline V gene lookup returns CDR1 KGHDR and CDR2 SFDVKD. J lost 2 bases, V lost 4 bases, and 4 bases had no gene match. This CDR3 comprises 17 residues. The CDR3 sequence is CATSDGLAGATYNEQFF. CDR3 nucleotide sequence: TGTGCCACCAGTGACGGACTAGCGGGGGCGACCTACAATGAGCAGTTCTTC.

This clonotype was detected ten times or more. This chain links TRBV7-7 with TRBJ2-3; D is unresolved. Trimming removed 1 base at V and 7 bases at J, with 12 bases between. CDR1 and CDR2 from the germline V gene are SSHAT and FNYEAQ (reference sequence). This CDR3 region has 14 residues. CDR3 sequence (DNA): TGTGCCAGCAGCTTAGGACCGGAAACCAATACGCAGTATTTT. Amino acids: CASSLGPETNTQYF.

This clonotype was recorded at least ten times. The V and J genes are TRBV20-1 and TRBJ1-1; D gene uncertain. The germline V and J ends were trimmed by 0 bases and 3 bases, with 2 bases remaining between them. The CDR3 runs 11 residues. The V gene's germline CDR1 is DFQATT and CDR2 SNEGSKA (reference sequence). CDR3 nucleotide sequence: TGCAGTGCTAGAGAAGACACTGAAGCTTTCTTT. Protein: CSAREDTEAFF.

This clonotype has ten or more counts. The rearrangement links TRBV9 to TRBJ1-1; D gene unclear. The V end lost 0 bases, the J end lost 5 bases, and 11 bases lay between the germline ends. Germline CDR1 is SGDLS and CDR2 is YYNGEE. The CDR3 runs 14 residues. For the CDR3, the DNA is TGTGCCAGCAGCGTAGCCAGGTTTGGAACTGAAGCTTTCTTT. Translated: CASSVARFGTEAFF.

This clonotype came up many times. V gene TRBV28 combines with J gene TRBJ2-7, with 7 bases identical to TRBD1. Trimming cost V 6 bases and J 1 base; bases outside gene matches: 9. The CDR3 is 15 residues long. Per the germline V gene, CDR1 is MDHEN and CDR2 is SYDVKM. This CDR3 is CASSRLHRGSYEQYF. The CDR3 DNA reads TGTGCCAGCAGCCGGCTTCACAGGGGTTCCTACGAGCAGTACTTC. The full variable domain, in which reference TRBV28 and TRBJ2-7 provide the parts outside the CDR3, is DVKVTQSSRYLVKRTGEKVFLECVQDMDHENMFWYRQDPGLGLRLIYFSYDVKMKEKGDIPEGYSVSREKKERFSLILESASTNQTSMYLCASSRLHRGSYEQYFGPGTRLTVT.

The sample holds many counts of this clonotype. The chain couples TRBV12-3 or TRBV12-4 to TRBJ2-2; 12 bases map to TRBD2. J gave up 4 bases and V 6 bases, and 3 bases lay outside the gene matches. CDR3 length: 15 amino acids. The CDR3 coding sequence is TGTGCCAGCAGCCTAGCGGGGGGGGTCACCGGGGAGCTGTTTTTT. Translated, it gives CASSLAGGVTGELFF.

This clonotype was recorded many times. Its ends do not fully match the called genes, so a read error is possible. The CDR3: CTSSVTGTGGTEAFF. The CDR3, as DNA: TGCACCAGCAGCGTGACAGGGACCGGGGGCACTGAAGCTTTCTTT. The genes are TRBV5-1 and TRBJ1-1; 7 positions agree with TRBD1. CDR3 size: 15 residues. The germline gives CDR1 SGHRS, CDR2 YFSETQ.

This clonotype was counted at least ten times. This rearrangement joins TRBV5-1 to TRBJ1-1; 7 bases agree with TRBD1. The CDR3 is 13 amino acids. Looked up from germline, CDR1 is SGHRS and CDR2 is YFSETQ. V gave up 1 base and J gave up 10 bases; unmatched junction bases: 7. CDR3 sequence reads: CASSLMRGRGAFF. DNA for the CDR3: TGCGCCAGCAGCTTGATGAGGGGGCGAGGAGCTTTCTTT.

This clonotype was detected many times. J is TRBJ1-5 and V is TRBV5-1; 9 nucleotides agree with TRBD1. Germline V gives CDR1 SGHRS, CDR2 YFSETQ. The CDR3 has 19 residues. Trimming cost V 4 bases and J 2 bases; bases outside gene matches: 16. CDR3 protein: CASSPSGTGPLGGNQPQHF. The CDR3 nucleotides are TGCGCCAGCAGCCCCTCGGGGACAGGGCCCCTCGGCGGCAATCAGCCCCAGCATTTT.

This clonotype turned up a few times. The CDR3 sequence: CASSLDSASNQPQHF. The DNA of the CDR3 is TGTGCCAGCAGCTTGGACAGTGCTAGCAATCAGCCCCAGCATTTT. The V call is TRBV6-5, the J call TRBJ1-5, with D possibly being TRBD1 (6 bases). The CDR3 is made up of 15 amino acids. Trimming left V 6 bases short and J 0 bases short, with 12 bases between. CDR1 and CDR2 from the germline V gene are MNHEY and SVGAGI.

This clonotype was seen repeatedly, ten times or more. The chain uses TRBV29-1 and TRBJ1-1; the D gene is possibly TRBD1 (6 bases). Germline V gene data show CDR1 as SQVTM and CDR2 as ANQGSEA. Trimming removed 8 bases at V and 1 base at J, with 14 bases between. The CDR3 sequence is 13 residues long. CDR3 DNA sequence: TGCAGCATCCGGGACACCGAGAACACTGAAGCTTTCTTT. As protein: CSIRDTENTEAFF.

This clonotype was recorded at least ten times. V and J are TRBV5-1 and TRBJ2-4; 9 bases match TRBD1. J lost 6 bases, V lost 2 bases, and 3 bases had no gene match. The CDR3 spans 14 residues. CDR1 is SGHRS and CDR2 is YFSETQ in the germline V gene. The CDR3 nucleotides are TGCGCCAGCAGCTTACAGGGGGCAATAAACATTCAGTACTTC. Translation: CASSLQGAINIQYF.

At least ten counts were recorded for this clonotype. The CDR3 coding sequence is TGTGCCAGCAGCTTAGTGGCAGAGACCCAGTACTTC. Its translation is CASSLVAETQYF. The rearrangement links TRBV7-6 to TRBJ2-5, with D uncertain. The CDR3 is 12 residues long. The germline V gene encodes CDR1 SGHVS and CDR2 FNYEAQ. V was pared by 1 base and J by 4 bases, with 4 bases between.

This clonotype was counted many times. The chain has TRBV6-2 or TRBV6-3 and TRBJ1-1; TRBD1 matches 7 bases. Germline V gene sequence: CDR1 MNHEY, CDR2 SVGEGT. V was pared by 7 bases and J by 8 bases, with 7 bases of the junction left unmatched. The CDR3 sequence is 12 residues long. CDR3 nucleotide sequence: TGTGCCAGCATCCGCAAAGGGGGCGAAGCTTTCTTT. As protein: CASIRKGGEAFF.